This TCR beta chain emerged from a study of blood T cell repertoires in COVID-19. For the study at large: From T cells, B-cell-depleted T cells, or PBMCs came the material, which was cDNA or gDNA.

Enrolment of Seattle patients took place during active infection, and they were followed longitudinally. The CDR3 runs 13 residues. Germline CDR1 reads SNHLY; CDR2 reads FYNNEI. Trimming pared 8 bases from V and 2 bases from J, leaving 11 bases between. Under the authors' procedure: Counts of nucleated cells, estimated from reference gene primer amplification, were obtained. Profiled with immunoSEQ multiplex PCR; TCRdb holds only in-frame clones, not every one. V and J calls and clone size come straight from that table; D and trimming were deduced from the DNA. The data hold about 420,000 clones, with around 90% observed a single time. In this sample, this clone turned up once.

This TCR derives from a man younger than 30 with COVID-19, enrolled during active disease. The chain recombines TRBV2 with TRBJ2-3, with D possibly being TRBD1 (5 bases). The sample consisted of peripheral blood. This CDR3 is CASGQGNTDTQYF. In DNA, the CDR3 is TGTGCCAGCGGTCAGGGTAACACAGATACGCAGTATTTT.